This T cell receptor (beta chain) originates from a study of blood T cell repertoires in COVID-19. In the study's own analysis: Using reference gene primer amplification, nucleated cell counts were estimated. The data were produced by immunoSEQ multiplex PCR, yet TCRdb's version contains in-frame clones alone and is incomplete. V and J calls and clone size are as listed in that table; D and trimming were resolved from the DNA. The sample has more than 150,000 clones; roughly 81% are singletons. Seattle researchers signed up patients amid active infection and tracked them longitudinally. The sample taken for sequencing was peripheral blood. The TCR originated in an elderly woman with COVID-19, enrolled during active disease.

The CDR3 region is CASSEPRQASSYEQYF. The CDR3 DNA is TGTGCCAGCAGTGAACCCCGACAGGCCAGCTCCTACGAGCAGTACTTC. The chain links TRBV6-1 to TRBJ2-7; possibly TRBD1 for D (6 bases). CDR1 is MNHNS, CDR2 SASEGT, per germline. There are 16 residues in the CDR3. With 2 bases removed from V and 0 bases from J, the gap between germline ends came to 14 bases.